This is a list of T cell receptor beta chains from one sample in a study of shared clonotypes between healthy human individuals. Sequencing used immunoSEQ multiplex PCR; TCRdb keeps in-frame clones, though not all of them. The sample has roughly 2 million clones, 95% seen once. Sequencing was done on a sample of naive CD4+ T cells sorted from blood. The receptor source for this set is a young man in good health. CDR3s include the opening cysteine and the closing phenylalanine or tryptophan. The D gene is left open where the match is weak. The listing skips clone size in some rows; elsewhere it reads once, few, many or a size class.

>.|TRBV28|TRBJ1-5|TRBD1
TGTGCCAGCAGACCACCGGGACAGGGACACCAGCCCCAGCATTTT
CASRPPGQGHQPQHF
>.|TRBV5-1|TRBJ1-1|.
TGCGCCAGCAGCTTGCATAGGGAAGGTACTGAAGCTTTCTTT
CASSLHREGTEAFF
>.|TRBV10-3|TRBJ2-3|.
TGTGCCGGGGGGACAACTAGCACAGATACGCAGTATTTT
CAGGTTSTDTQYF
>few|TRBV5-1|TRBJ1-1|TRBD1
TGCGCCAGCGCGGGACAGGCGAACACTGAAGCTTTCTTT
CASAGQANTEAFF
>once|TRBV25-1|TRBJ2-2|.
TGTGCCAGCAGTGGGACGGGAAACACCGGGGAGCTGTTTTTT
CASSGTGNTGELFF
>.|TRBV9|TRBJ2-3|.
TGTGCCAGCAGCCTCTGCACAGATACGCAGTATTTT
CASSLCTDTQYF
>few|TRBV5-6|TRBJ1-1|TRBD1
TGTGCCAGCAGCTTGAGGGGGCGGTACACTGAAGCTTTCTTT
CASSLRGRYTEAFF
>.|TRBV30|TRBJ2-2|.
TGTGCCTGGAAGGAAAATTCGAACACCGGGGAGCTGTTTTTT
CAWKENSNTGELFF
>once|TRBV5-1|TRBJ2-6|.
TGCGCCAGCAGCTTGCTTGGAGTTGGGGCCAACGTCCTGACTTTC
CASSLLGVGANVLTF
>.|TRBV30|TRBJ1-5|.
TGTGCCTGGAGTGTCGGTCAGAGAAATCAGCCCCAGCATTTT
CAWSVGQRNQPQHF
>.|TRBV9|TRBJ2-5|.
TGTGCCAGCAGCGTATTGGGGACCCAAGAGACCCAGTACTTC
CASSVLGTQETQYF
>.|TRBV2|TRBJ1-2|.
TGTGCCAGCAGTGAAGACATTAACTATGGCTACACCTTC
CASSEDINYGYTF
>.|TRBV5-1|TRBJ1-2|.
TGCGCCAGCAGCTTGGAGGGTGCTAACTATGGCTACACCTTC
CASSLEGANYGYTF
>.|TRBV4-1|TRBJ2-5|.
TGCGCCAGCAGCCACGGGGACCCCCTCCAAGAGACCCAGTACTTC
CASSHGDPLQETQYF
>.|TRBV10-3|TRBJ2-3|TRBD1
TGTGCCATCAGTGACACAGGGGGCGCGTGGGATACGCAGTATTTT
CAISDTGGAWDTQYF
>.|TRBV6-5|TRBJ2-7|.
TGTGCCAGCAGTATAGAAGGGACCTTGGCCTACGAGCAGTACTTC
CASSIEGTLAYEQYF
>.|TRBV2|TRBJ1-4|TRBD1
TGTGCCAGCAGTTGGGACAGGGGTGAAAAACTGTTTTTT
CASSWDRGEKLFF
>.|TRBV7-2|TRBJ2-7|.
TGTGCCAGCAGCCCCCGGCCGGTTCAGAGCTCCTACGAGCAGTACTTC
CASSPRPVQSSYEQYF
>.|TRBV19|TRBJ1-5|.
TGTGCCAGTAGTCCCACGGGGGGCGCCGGCAATCAGCCCCAGCATTTT
CASSPTGGAGNQPQHF
>.|TRBV4-1|TRBJ1-2|.
TGCGCCAGCAGCCCATCATACGGTTTCTATGGCTACACCTTC
CASSPSYGFYGYTF
>.|TRBV18|TRBJ2-1|TRBD2
TGTGCCAGCTCACCGACTAGCGGGAGCCCCGTAACTCCGTATGAGCAGTTCTTC
CASSPTSGSPVTPYEQFF
>.|TRBV10-3|TRBJ2-7|.
TGTGCCATCAGTGAGCTGGACAGCTCCTACGAGCAGTACTTC
CAISELDSSYEQYF
>.|TRBV6-1|TRBJ2-1|TRBD2
TGTGCCAGCAGTGAAGGGAATAGCGGGAGAGCAAATGAGCAGTTCTTC
CASSEGNSGRANEQFF